Detailed here is one TCR beta chain. V was clipped by 7 bases and J by 6 bases, with 13 bases between them. Germline assignment: CDR1 SGHRS and CDR2 YFSETQ. This CDR3 has 12 residues. TCRdb re-called the 5' RACE reads with MiXCR, one entry per CDR3 protein. The data hold fewer than 250,000 distinct CDR3 sequences, with about 18% observed a single time. The data were taken from a study of T-cell memory formation after mild COVID-19. The chain links TRBV5-1 to TRBJ1-2; D is uncertain. The clonotype comes from an adult woman who had mild COVID-19 (a few samples of this study predate the infection). Cell type and time point are not known. Sequenced: PBMCs or a T cell subset sorted from them (not recorded which). The CDR3 is CASSSQDHGYTF. The CDR3 DNA is TGCGCCAGCTCAAGCCAGGATCATGGCTACACCTTC. The complete variable domain, with remaining parts taken from reference TRBV5-1 and TRBJ1-2, reads KAGVTQTPRYLIKTRGQQVTLSCSPISGHRSVSWYQQTPGQGLQFLFEYFSETQRNKGNFPGRFSGRQFSNSRSEMNVSTLELGDSALYLCASSSQDHGYTFGSGTRLTVV.